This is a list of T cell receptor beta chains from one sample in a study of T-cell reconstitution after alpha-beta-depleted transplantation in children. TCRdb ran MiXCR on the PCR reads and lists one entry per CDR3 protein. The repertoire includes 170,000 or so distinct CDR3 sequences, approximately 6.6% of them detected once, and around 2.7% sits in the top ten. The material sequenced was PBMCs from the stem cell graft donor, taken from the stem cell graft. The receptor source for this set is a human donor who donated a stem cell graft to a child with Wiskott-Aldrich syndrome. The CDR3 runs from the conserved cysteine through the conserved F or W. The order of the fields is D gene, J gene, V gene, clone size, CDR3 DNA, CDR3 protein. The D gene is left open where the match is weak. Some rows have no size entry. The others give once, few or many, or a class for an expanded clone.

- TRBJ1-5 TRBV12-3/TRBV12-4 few TGTGCCAGCAGCTGGGTGAGCAATCAGCCCCAGCATTTT CASSWVSNQPQHF
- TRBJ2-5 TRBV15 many TGTGCCACCAGCAGAGATGGCGGGAATTACGAGACCCAGTACTTC CATSRDGGNYETQYF
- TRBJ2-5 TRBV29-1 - TGCAGCGTTCTTAGGGTGACCCAGTACTTC CSVLRVTQYF
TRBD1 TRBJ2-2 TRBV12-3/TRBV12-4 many TGTGCCAGCAGCCAGACAGGGGGCGCGAACACCGGGGAGCTGTTTTTT CASSQTGGANTGELFF
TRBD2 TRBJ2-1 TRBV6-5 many TGTGCCAGCAGTTCACCGTCCGGGACTAGGGGCCATGAGCAGTTCTTC CASSSPSGTRGHEQFF
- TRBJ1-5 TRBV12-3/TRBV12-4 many TGTGCCAGCAGTTTGCGGCAGGGTAGTAGTCAGCCCCAGCATTTT CASSLRQGSSQPQHF
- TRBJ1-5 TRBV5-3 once TGTGCCAGAAGCTTGGGGGGGGGCCAGCCCCAGCATTTT CARSLGGGQPQHF
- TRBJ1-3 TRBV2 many TGTGCCAGCACTCGAGCTCTAGGAGGAAACACCATATATTTT CASTRALGGNTIYF
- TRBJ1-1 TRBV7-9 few TGTGCCAGCAGCCCCGCACAATCTACTTTCATGAACACTGAAGCTTTCTTT CASSPAQSTFMNTEAFF
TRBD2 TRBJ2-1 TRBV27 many TGTGCCAGCAGGCCGACTAGCGGAGGTTACTATGAGCAGTTCTTC CASRPTSGGYYEQFF
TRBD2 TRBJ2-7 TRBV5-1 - TGCGCCAGCAGCTTGGGGGGACTAGCCGACGTCCTCTACGAGCAGTACTTC CASSLGGLADVLYEQYF
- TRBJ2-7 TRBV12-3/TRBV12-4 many TGTGCCAGCAGTTCACTGGACCGATCCTACGAGCAGTACTTC CASSSLDRSYEQYF
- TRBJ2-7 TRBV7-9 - TGTGCCAGCAGCTCCCGGGACAACTCCTACGAGCAGTACTTC CASSSRDNSYEQYF
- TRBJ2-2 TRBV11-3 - TGTGCCAGCAGCTTAGAGGGAAGGCAGGGGAGCACCGGGGAGCTGTTTTTT CASSLEGRQGSTGELFF
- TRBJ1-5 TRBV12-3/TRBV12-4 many TGTGCCAGCAGTTTAGGGCCGGGGCCCCAGCATTTT CASSLGPGPQHF
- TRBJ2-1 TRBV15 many TGTGCCACCAGCATGAGACTGGCTGGCTACAATGAGCAGTTCTTC CATSMRLAGYNEQFF
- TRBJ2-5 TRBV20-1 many TGCAGTGCTCCGCCGGCAGGGCTAGAGACCCAGTACTTC CSAPPAGLETQYF
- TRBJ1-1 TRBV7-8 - TGTGCCAGCAGTCCCAAACGAGGTATTGAAGCTTTCTTT CASSPKRGIEAFF
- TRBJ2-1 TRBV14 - TGTGCCAGCGGGGCGGTCCTCTACAATGAGCAGTTCTTC CASGAVLYNEQFF
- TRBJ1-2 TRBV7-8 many TGTGCCAGCAGCTTAAGACAGCGCCCAACTAACTATGGCTACACCTTC CASSLRQRPTNYGYTF
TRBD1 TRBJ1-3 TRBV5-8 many TGTGCCAGCAGCTTCAGGGGGGAGCTTGGAAACACCATATATTTT CASSFRGELGNTIYF
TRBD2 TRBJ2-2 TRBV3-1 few TGTGCCAGCAGCCGAGACTCACTACGCGGGGGTTACGGGGAGCTGTTTTTT CASSRDSLRGGYGELFF
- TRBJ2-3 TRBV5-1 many TGCGCCAGCAGCTTGGGTACCAGTCCAGATACGCAGTATTTT CASSLGTSPDTQYF
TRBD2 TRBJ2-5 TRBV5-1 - TGCGCCAGCAGCCCCCCAGTGGGGGGGGGAACTCAAGAGACCCAGTACTTC CASSPPVGGGTQETQYF
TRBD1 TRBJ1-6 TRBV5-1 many TGCGCCAGCAGCACACAACAGGGGTCGGGTTCACCCCTCCACTTT CASSTQQGSGSPLHF
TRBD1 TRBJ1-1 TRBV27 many TGTGCCAGCAGTTATTCAGGGACAGGGAGGTATGAAGCTTTCTTT CASSYSGTGRYEAFF
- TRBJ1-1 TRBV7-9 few TGTGCCAGCAGCTTAGGTGGTCTGGGCACTGAAGCTTTCTTT CASSLGGLGTEAFF
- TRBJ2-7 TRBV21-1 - TGTGCTCCTCAGGGGGCGGGAGTTAGCTACGAGCAGTACTTC CAPQGAGVSYEQYF
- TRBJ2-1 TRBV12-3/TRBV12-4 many TGTGCCAGCGGAAAACTAGTTCGCAATGAGCAGTTCTTC CASGKLVRNEQFF
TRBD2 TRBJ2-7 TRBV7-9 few TGTGCCAGCAGCTCCGGGACTAGCGGGACGTTCTCCTACGAGCAGTACTTC CASSSGTSGTFSYEQYF
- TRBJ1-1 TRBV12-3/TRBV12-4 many TGTGCCAGCAGTTCCAGGTATACTGAAGCTTTCTTT CASSSRYTEAFF
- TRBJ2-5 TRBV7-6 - TGTGCCAGCAGCTCCCGTGGGGTAAACCAAGAGACCCAGTACTTC CASSSRGVNQETQYF
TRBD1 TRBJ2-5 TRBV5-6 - TGTGCCAGCAGCTACCCGGGACAGGGTTTTGAGGGGGAGACCCAGTACTTC CASSYPGQGFEGETQYF
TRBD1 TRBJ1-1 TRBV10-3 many TGTGCCACTAGACAGGGTGCAGATACTGAAGCTTTCTTT CATRQGADTEAFF
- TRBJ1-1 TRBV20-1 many TGCAGTGCTAGCACAGGGAAATGGGGGAACACTGAAGCTTTCTTT CSASTGKWGNTEAFF
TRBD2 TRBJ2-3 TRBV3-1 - TGTGCCAGCAGGCAAACCCCCGGGACTAGCGGGAGCACAGATACGCAGTATTTT CASRQTPGTSGSTDTQYF
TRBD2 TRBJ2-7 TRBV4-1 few TGCGCCAGCAGCCAAGTGATTAGCGGGGGGGTCTTTTACGAGCAGTACTTC CASSQVISGGVFYEQYF